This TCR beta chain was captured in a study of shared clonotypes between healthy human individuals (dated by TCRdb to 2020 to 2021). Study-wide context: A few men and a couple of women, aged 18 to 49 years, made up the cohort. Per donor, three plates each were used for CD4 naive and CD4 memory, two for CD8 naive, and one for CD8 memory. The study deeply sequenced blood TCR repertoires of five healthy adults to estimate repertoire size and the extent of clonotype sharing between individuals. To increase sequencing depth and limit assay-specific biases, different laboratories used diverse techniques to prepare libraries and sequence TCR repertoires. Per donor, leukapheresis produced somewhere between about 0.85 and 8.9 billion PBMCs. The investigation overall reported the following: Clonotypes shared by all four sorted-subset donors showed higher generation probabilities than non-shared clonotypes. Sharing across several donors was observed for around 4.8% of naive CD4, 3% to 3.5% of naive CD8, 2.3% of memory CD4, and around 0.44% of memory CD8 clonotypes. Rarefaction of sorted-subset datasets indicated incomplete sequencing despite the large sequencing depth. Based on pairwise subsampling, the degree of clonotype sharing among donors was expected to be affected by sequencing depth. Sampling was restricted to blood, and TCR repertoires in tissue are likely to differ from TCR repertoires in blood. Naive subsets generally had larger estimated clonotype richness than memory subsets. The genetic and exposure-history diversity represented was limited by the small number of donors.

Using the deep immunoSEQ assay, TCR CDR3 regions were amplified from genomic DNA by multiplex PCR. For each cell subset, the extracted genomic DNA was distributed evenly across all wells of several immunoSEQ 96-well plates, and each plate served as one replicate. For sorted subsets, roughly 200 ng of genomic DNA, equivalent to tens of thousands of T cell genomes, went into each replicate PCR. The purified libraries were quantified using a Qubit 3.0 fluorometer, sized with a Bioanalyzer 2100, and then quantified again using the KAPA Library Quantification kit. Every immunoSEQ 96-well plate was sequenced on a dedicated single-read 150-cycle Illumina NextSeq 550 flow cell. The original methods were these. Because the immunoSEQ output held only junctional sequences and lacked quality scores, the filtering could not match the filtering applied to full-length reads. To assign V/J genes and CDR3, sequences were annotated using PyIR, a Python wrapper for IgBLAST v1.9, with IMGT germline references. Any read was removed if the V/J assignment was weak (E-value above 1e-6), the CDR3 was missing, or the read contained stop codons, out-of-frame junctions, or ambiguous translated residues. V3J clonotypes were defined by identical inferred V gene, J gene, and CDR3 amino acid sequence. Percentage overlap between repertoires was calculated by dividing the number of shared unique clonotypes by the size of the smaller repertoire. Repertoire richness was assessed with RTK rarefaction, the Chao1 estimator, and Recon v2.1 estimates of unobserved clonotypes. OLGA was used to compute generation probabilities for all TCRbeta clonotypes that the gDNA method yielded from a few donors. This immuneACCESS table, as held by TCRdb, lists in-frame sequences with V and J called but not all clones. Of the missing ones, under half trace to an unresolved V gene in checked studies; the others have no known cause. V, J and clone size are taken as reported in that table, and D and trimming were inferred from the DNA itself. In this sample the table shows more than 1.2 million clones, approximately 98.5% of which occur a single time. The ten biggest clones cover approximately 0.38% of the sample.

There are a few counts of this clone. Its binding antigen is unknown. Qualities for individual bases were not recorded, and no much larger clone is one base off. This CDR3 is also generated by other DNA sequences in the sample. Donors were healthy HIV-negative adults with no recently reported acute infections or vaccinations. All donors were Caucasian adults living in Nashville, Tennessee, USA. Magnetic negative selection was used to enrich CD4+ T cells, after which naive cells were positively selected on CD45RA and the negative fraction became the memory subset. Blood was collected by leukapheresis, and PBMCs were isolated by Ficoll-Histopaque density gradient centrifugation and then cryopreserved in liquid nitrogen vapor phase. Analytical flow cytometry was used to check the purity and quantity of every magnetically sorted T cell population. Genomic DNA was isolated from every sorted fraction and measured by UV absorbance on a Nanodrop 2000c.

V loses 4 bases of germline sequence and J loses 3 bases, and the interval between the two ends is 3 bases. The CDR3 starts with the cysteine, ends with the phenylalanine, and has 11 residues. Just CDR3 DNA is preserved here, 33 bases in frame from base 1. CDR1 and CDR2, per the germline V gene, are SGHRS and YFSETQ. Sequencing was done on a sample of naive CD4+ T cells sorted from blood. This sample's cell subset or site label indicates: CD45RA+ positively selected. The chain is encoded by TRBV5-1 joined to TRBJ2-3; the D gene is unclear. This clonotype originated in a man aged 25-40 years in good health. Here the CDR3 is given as CASSHTDTQYF. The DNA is TGCGCCAGCAGCCATACAGATACGCAGTATTTT.